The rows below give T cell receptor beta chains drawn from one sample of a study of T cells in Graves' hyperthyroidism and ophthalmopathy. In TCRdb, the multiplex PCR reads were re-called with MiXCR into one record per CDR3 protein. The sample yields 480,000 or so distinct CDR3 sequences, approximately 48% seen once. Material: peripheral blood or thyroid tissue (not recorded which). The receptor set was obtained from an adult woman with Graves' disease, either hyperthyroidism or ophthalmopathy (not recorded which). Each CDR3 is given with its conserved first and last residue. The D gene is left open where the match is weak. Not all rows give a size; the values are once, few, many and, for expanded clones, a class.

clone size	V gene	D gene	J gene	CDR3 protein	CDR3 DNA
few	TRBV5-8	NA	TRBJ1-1	CASSQYREAFF	TGTGCCAGCAGCCAATACAGGGAAGCTTTCTTT
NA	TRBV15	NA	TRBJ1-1	CATSSATGNTEAFF	TGTGCCACCAGCAGTGCTACCGGGAACACTGAAGCTTTCTTT
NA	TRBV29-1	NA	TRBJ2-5	CSDPVGAGQETQYF	TGCAGCGACCCCGTTGGGGCAGGCCAAGAGACCCAGTACTTC
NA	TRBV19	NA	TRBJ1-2	CASSIGVGNYGYTF	TGTGCCAGTAGTATTGGGGTCGGGAACTATGGCTACACCTTC
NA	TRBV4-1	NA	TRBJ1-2	CASSQDFPAYGYTF	TGCGCCAGCAGCCAAGATTTTCCGGCCTATGGCTACACCTTC
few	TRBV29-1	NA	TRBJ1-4	CSVVYRFGEKLFF	TGCAGCGTTGTATATCGGTTTGGCGAAAAACTGTTTTTT
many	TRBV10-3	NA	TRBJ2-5	CAISGLGHLETQYF	TGTGCCATCAGTGGGCTAGGACACTTAGAGACCCAGTACTTC
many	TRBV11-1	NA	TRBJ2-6	CASSLDPGGANVLTF	TGTGCCAGCAGCTTAGACCCCGGAGGGGCCAACGTCCTGACTTTC
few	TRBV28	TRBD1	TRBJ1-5	CATRYVQGAQQPQHF	TGTGCCACCAGATATGTACAGGGGGCGCAGCAGCCCCAGCATTTT
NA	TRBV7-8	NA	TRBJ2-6	CASSRDPYGELGANVLTF	TGTGCCAGCAGCCGGGACCCTTACGGGGAGCTTGGGGCCAACGTCCTGACTTTC
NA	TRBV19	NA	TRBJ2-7	CASRPRAYYYEQYF	TGTGCCAGTAGACCCCGGGCCTACTACTACGAGCAGTACTTC
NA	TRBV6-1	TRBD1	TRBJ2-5	CASGEQPTGGYQETQYF	TGTGCCAGCGGCGAACAGCCGACAGGGGGATACCAAGAGACCCAGTACTTC
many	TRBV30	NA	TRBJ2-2	CAWSPRHTGELFF	TGTGCCTGGAGTCCCCGACACACCGGGGAGCTGTTTTTT
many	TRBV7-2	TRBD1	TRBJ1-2	CASSNPGQGSYGYTF	TGTGCCAGCAGCAACCCGGGACAGGGAAGCTATGGCTACACCTTC
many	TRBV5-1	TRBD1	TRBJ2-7	CATRIGTGQFLEQYF	TGCGCCACAAGAATCGGGACAGGACAATTTCTAGAGCAGTACTTC
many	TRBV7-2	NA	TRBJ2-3	CASSESDTQYF	TGTGCCAGCAGTGAGTCAGATACGCAGTATTTT